This T cell receptor beta chain was captured in a study of blood T cell repertoires in COVID-19. Study background: Samples came from the United States, Italy and Spain, spanning acute and convalescent COVID-19. Nucleic acid was either cDNA or gDNA, and it came from T cells, B-cell-depleted T cells, or PBMCs.

The length of the CDR3 is 15 residues. Germline lookup yields CDR1 LNHDA and CDR2 SQIVND (reference sequence). Trimming removed 0 bases from V and 4 bases from J, with 12 bases in between. As originally analysed: Amplified reference gene primers provided the basis for estimating nucleated cell counts. Here immunoSEQ multiplex PCR was the method, and the copy in TCRdb shows in-frame clones only, minus some. The V and J calls and the clone size are those of that table, but D and trimming were determined from the DNA. The sample holds some 150,000 clones, 84% seen once. This receptor was identified in a man aged 35-49 years who had recovered from COVID-19. Sample: peripheral blood. The chain carries TRBV19 and TRBJ1-2; perhaps TRBD1 as D (6 bases). CDR3 sequence (DNA): TGTGCCAGTAGTATAGATACAGGGTCCGGCTATGGCTACACCTTC. The encoded protein is CASSIDTGSGYGYTF.